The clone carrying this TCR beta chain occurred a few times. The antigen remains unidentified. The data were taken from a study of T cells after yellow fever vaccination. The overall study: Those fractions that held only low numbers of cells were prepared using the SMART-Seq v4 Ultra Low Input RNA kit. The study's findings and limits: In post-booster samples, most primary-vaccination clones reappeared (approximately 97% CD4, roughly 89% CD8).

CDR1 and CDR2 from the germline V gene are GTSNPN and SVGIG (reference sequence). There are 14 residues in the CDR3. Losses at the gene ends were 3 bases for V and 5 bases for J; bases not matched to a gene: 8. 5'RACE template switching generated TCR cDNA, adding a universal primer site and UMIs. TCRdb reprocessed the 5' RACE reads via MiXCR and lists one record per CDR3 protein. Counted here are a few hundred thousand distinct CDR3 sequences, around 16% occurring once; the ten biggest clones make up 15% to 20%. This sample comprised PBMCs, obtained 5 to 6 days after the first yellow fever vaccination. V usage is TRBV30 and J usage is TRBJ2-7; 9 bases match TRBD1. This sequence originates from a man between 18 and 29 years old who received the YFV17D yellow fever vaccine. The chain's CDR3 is CAWSGGQGMNEQYF. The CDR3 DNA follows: TGTGCCTGGAGCGGAGGACAGGGGATGAACGAGCAGTACTTC.